The sequence of this TCR beta chain was determined in a study of blood T cell repertoires in COVID-19. Study as a whole: PBMCs, B-cell-depleted T cells, or T cells were the source of the cDNA or gDNA that made up the material.

Sequenced by immunoSEQ multiplex PCR; TCRdb stores in-frame clones only, minus some. The data hold tens of thousands of clones, with roughly 81% observed a single time. The junction had 6 bases not matched to a gene; V was cut back by 4 bases and J by 9 bases. This CDR3 region has 14 residues. CDR1 is LGHDT, CDR2 YNNKEL, per germline (reference sequence). The specimen was peripheral blood. The clonotype originates from a human donor in a cohort sampled during active COVID-19. The gene calls are TRBV3-1 (or the pseudogene TRBV3-2) and TRBJ2-1; 10 positions agree with TRBD2. CDR3: CASSLGTSVGEQFF. CDR3 DNA: TGTGCCAGCAGCCTCGGGACTAGCGTTGGTGAGCAGTTCTTC.